These T cell receptor beta chains were read from a single sample in a study of T cell clonotyping in hematopoietic cell transplantation. Sequencing used immunoSEQ multiplex PCR; TCRdb keeps in-frame clones, though not all of them. The data show 70,000 or so clones, just under 95% seen once. The material sequenced was peripheral blood mononuclear cells. Receptors were obtained from a man aged 45-65 years in good health. Some clones in this sample may be carry-over from other donors' samples. CDR3s include the opening cysteine and the closing phenylalanine or tryptophan. D genes are given only for firm matches.

16 TRBJ1-3 - TRBV9 TGTGCCAGCAGCAGACTGGACGGGCAGGGGCGAAACACCATATATTTT CASSRLDGQGRNTIYF
15 TRBJ2-7 - TRBV6-5 TGTGCCAGCAGTTACTCAAGCTACAATGCCTACGAGCAGTACTTC CASSYSSYNAYEQYF
14 TRBJ1-2 TRBD1 TRBV29-1 TGCAGCGTGGACCCAGGGGGCGAGGAGAATGGCTACACCTTC CSVDPGGEENGYTF
17 TRBJ2-5 TRBD2 TRBV9 TGTGCCAGCAGCGTAGGATTAGGGAGGGGAGGCCAAGAGACCCAGTACTTC CASSVGLGRGGQETQYF
12 TRBJ1-2 - TRBV30 TGTGCCTGGAGTGTGACCAGCTATGGCTACACCTTC CAWSVTSYGYTF
12 TRBJ1-1 - TRBV30 TGTGCCTGGAGTGTACAATCCACTGAAGCTTTCTTT CAWSVQSTEAFF
16 TRBJ2-1 TRBD2 TRBV30 TGTGCCTGGGCCCGACTGACTAGCGGGAGGGTCAATGAGCAGTTCTTC CAWARLTSGRVNEQFF
14 TRBJ1-2 - TRBV7-2 TGTGCCAGCAGCTCGCCTAGGGTTAACTATGGCTACACCTTC CASSSPRVNYGYTF
15 TRBJ1-1 - TRBV9 TGTGCCAGCAGCGAAACCGGGACACGGAACACTGAAGCTTTCTTT CASSETGTRNTEAFF
15 TRBJ1-1 - TRBV5-1 TGCGCCAGCAGCTCGGGGGGTGGGGAGAACACTGAAGCTTTCTTT CASSSGGGENTEAFF
15 TRBJ2-3 TRBD1 TRBV7-3 TGTGCCAGCAGCCACAGGGGATTTGGCACAGATACGCAGTATTTT CASSHRGFGTDTQYF
14 TRBJ2-7 - TRBV27 TGTGCCAGCAGTGCCCCCGGCTTCAGTGAAGGGCAGTACTTC CASSAPGFSEGQYF